The 8 T cell receptor beta chains in this list originate from one sample, sequenced in a study of shared clonotypes between healthy human individuals. Sequenced by immunoSEQ multiplex PCR; TCRdb stores in-frame clones only, minus some. The sample lists around 1,100,000 clones, around three quarters occurring once. The sample comprised memory CD4+ T cells from PBMCs. Described subset: CD45RA-negative fraction. Source of these receptors: a man between 18 and 35 years old in good health. Some clones in this sample may be carry-over from other donors' samples.

The V gene is TRBV7-2, the J gene TRBJ1-3; D remains unclear. V was cut by 5 bases and J by 0 bases, with 11 bases left in between. The CDR3 has 15 residues. The germline gives CDR1 SGHTA, CDR2 FQGNSA. CDR3 nucleotides: TGTGCCAGCAGCCCTCAAACTCTCTCTGGAAACACCATATATTTT. This encodes CASSPQTLSGNTIYF.

The CDR3 loop reads CASSFLGGQVTDEQYF. DNA for the CDR3: TGCGCCAGCAGCTTCCTTGGGGGACAAGTAACGGACGAGCAGTACTTC. The rearrangement links TRBV5-1 to TRBJ2-7; D perhaps matches TRBD1 (6 bases). The CDR3 sequence is 16 residues long. Trimming took 2 bases from V and 5 from J, leaving 20 bases between them. CDR1 and CDR2 from the germline V gene are SGHRS and YFSETQ. The full variable domain, its missing parts supplied by reference TRBV5-1 and TRBJ2-7, is KAGVTQTPRYLIKTRGQQVTLSCSPISGHRSVSWYQQTPGQGLQFLFEYFSETQRNKGNFPGRFSGRQFSNSRSEMNVSTLELGDSALYLCASSFLGGQVTDEQYFGPGTRLTVT.

This chain uses TRBV5-8 with TRBJ2-1; possibly TRBD1 for D (6 bases). The CDR3 totals 14 residues. Germline assignment: CDR1 SGHTS and CDR2 YDEGEE. Trimming left V 9 bases short and J 7 bases short, with 20 bases between. The CDR3 is CATKGGPGRNEQFF. The CDR3 DNA is TGTGCCACCAAAGGGGGACCGGGACGGAATGAGCAGTTCTTC.

CDR3 sequence: CASTLGDMNTEAFF. The CDR3 nucleotides read TGCGCCAGCACTTTAGGGGATATGAACACTGAAGCTTTCTTT. The J gene is TRBJ1-1, the V gene TRBV5-1; possible D gene TRBD1, 5 bases. CDR3 length: 14 residues. From germline, CDR1 is SGHRS and CDR2 YFSETQ. Trimming removed 6 bases from V and 0 bases from J, with 12 bases in between.

This chain joins TRBV28 and TRBJ2-7, with D unclear. This CDR3 has 13 amino acids. CDR1 and CDR2 from the germline V gene are MDHEN and SYDVKM. V was clipped by 3 bases and J by 2 bases, with 8 bases between them. CDR3 sequence reads: CASSFGSTYEQYF. DNA for the CDR3: TGTGCCAGCAGTTTCGGCAGCACCTACGAGCAGTACTTC.

The chain recombines TRBV11-2 with TRBJ1-1; D is ambiguous. Germline CDR1 is SGHAT and CDR2 is FQNNGV. This CDR3 has 12 residues. Trimming shortened V by 2 bases and J by 8 bases, and 9 bases separated the two germline ends. CDR3 sequence (DNA): TGTGCCAGCAGCTTATCTAGTTGGGAAGCTTTCTTT. Translation: CASSLSSWEAFF.

The chain links TRBV30 to TRBJ2-5, with D possibly TRBD2 on 5 matching bases. The CDR3 length is 13 residues. V was trimmed by 2 bases and J by 5 bases, leaving 12 bases between them. Germline CDR1 and CDR2: GTSNPN and SVGIG (reference sequence). CDR3 sequence reads: CAWSLSRVETQYF. The CDR3 DNA is TGTGCCTGGAGTCTCTCGAGGGTGGAGACCCAGTACTTC.

V usage is TRBV7-2 and J usage is TRBJ1-2; the match to TRBD1 covers 9 bases. The CDR3 loop spans 13 amino acids. Germline trimming cut 3 bases from V and 12 bases from J; bases unmatched to any gene: 8. Germline CDR1 and CDR2: SGHTA and FQGNSA. CDR3 protein: CASSFLGQGWDTF. The CDR3 DNA sequence: TGTGCCAGCAGCTTCTTAGGACAGGGGTGGGACACCTTC.